The rows below give T cell receptor beta chains drawn from one sample of a study of cytomegalovirus exposure and HLA in healthy donors. Sequencing used immunoSEQ multiplex PCR; TCRdb keeps in-frame clones, though not all of them. This table has 180,000 or so clones, nearly 80% appearing once. Sequencing used PBMCs. The source is a man aged 35-49 years in good health and CMV-seropositive. Both conserved end residues are part of each CDR3. The D gene is left open where the match is weak. Not all rows give a size; the values are once, few, many and, for expanded clones, a class.

V gene	D gene	J gene	clone size	CDR3 DNA	CDR3 protein
TRBV7-9	TRBD2	TRBJ2-3	NA	TGTGCCAGCGGAGCGGGAGGGCCCGCAGATACGCAGTATTTT	CASGAGGPADTQYF
TRBV11-2	NA	TRBJ2-1	NA	TGTGCCAGCAGCTTAGGGGTTAGCGCGCTTATCAATGAGCAGTTCTTC	CASSLGVSALINEQFF
TRBV5-1	TRBD1	TRBJ2-1	NA	TGCGCCAGCAGCGGCGGGACAGGGGGTGGAAATGAGCAGTTCTTC	CASSGGTGGGNEQFF
TRBV28	TRBD2	TRBJ2-7	NA	TGTGCCAGCATCGAGGGAGGGCCGTCGAGGGAGCAGTACTTC	CASIEGGPSREQYF
TRBV6-5	TRBD2	TRBJ2-4	NA	TGTGCCAGCAGTGAGACTAGCGGAAACATTCAGTACTTC	CASSETSGNIQYF
TRBV18	NA	TRBJ2-1	NA	TGTGCCAGCTCACCATTGGGACCCTCCGGGGGTGAGCAGTTCTTC	CASSPLGPSGGEQFF
TRBV5-1	NA	TRBJ2-2	once	TGCGCCAGCAGCTTGGTTCAGGGCGAATCCGGGGAGCTGTTTTTT	CASSLVQGESGELFF
TRBV6-1	NA	TRBJ2-1	NA	TGTGCCAGCGGCTATTCGGGAACCTACAATGAGCAGTTCTTC	CASGYSGTYNEQFF
TRBV4-1	TRBD2	TRBJ2-4	NA	TGCGCCAGCAGCCAAGAAGCACCGCCGGCGGGAGGGAAAAACATTCAGTACTTC	CASSQEAPPAGGKNIQYF
TRBV9	TRBD2	TRBJ2-5	NA	TGTGCCAGCAGCGCCCTCGGCGGGAGCGGGGAGACCCAGTACTTC	CASSALGGSGETQYF
TRBV18	NA	TRBJ2-7	NA	TGTGCCAGCTCACCATCCACCAGGGATTACGAGCAGTACTTC	CASSPSTRDYEQYF
TRBV7-9	NA	TRBJ1-1	NA	TGTGCCAGCAGCTTAATTGATACAGGGTCTGTCGTCACTGAAGCTTTCTTT	CASSLIDTGSVVTEAFF
TRBV19	NA	TRBJ2-5	NA	TGTGCCAGTAGGAGGGGGAGTGGAGAGACCCAGTACTTC	CASRRGSGETQYF
TRBV7-3	TRBD2	TRBJ2-1	NA	TGTGCCAGCAGCCCCACTAGCGGGAGGGCCAGTGAGCAGTTCTTC	CASSPTSGRASEQFF
TRBV6-4	TRBD1	TRBJ2-2	few	TGTGCCAGCAGTGACGGACAGGGCACCGGGGAGCTGTTTTTT	CASSDGQGTGELFF
TRBV27	NA	TRBJ2-7	NA	TGTGCCAGCAGTACGGCCCTCGGGAAGCCTGGGGAGCAGTACTTC	CASSTALGKPGEQYF
TRBV6-5	TRBD2	TRBJ2-7	NA	TGTGCCAGCAGTTACTGGGTTGGCGGGAGCTCCTACGAGCAGTACTTC	CASSYWVGGSSYEQYF
TRBV15	NA	TRBJ1-5	NA	TGTGCCACCAGAGTGGGGGGGACGGATCAGCCCCAGCATTTT	CATRVGGTDQPQHF
TRBV27	NA	TRBJ2-7	NA	TGTGCCAGCAGTGTATGGCGGGGTCCCTACGAGCAGTACTTC	CASSVWRGPYEQYF
TRBV6-4	TRBD2	TRBJ2-7	once	TGTGCCAGCAGTGCCGATTTAGCGGGACCCTACGAGCAGTACTTC	CASSADLAGPYEQYF
TRBV11-2	NA	TRBJ2-5	NA	TGTGCCAGCAGCTTGATGGACAGAGTCGCGGAGACCCAGTACTTC	CASSLMDRVAETQYF
TRBV5-1	TRBD2	TRBJ2-1	once	TGCGCCAGCAGCGGACTAGGCTCCTACAATGAGCAGTTCTTC	CASSGLGSYNEQFF
TRBV2	NA	TRBJ1-1	many	TGTGCCCCCCGGGAGGGGAACACTGAAGCTTTCTTT	CAPREGNTEAFF
TRBV7-9	TRBD1	TRBJ1-1	NA	TGTTCCAGCAGCCCAAGAGGGACAGCCGAAGCTTTCTTT	CSSSPRGTAEAFF
TRBV6-6	NA	TRBJ1-5	few	TGTGCCAGCGCAGAACGATTTAGCAATCAGCCCCAGCATTTT	CASAERFSNQPQHF
TRBV7-9	TRBD1	TRBJ1-2	NA	TGTGCCAGCAGTCAAGGGACAGACTATGGCTACACCTTC	CASSQGTDYGYTF
TRBV28	TRBD1	TRBJ1-2	NA	TGTGCCAGCAGTTTAAACAGGGGCTATGGCTACACCTTC	CASSLNRGYGYTF
TRBV4-2	TRBD2	TRBJ2-1	NA	TGTGCCAGCAGCCAAGGTCTGACTAGCGGGACGGATGAGCAGTTCTTC	CASSQGLTSGTDEQFF
TRBV7-7	TRBD2	TRBJ2-2	once	TGTGCTAGCAGCACAATCGAGCGGGGCGGGGAGCTGTTTTTT	CASSTIERGGELFF